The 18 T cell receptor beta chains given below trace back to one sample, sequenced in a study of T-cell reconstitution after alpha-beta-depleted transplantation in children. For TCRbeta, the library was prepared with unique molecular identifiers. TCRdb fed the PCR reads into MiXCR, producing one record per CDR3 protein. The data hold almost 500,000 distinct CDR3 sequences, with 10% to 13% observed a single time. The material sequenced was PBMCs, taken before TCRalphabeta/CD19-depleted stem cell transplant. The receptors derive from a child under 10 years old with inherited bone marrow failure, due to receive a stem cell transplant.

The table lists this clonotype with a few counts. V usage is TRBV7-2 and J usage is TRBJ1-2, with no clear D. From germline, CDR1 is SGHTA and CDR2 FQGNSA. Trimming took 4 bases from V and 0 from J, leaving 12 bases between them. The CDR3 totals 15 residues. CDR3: CASSWKTVTNYGYTF. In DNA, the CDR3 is TGTGCCAGCAGCTGGAAAACGGTGACTAACTATGGCTACACCTTC.

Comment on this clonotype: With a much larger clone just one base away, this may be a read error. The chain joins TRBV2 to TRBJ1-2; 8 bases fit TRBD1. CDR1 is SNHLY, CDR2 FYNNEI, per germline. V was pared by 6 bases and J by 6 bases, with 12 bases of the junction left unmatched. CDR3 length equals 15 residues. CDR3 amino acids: CASSGRDRGFDGYTF. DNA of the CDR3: TGTGCCAGCAGCGGCAGAGACAGGGGATTTGATGGCTACACCTTC.

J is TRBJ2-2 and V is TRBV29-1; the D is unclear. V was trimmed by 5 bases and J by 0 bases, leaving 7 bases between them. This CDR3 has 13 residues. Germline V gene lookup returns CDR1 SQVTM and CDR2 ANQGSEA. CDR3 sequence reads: CSVQVANTGELFF. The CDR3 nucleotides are TGCAGCGTTCAGGTGGCGAACACCGGGGAGCTGTTTTTT.

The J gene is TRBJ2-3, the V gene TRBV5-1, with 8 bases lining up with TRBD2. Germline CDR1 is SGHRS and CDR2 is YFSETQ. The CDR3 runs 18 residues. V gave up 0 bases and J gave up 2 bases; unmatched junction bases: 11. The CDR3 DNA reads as TGCGCCAGCAGCTTGGAACCCCAGCTAGCGGGTCCCACAGATACGCAGTATTTT. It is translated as CASSLEPQLAGPTDTQYF.

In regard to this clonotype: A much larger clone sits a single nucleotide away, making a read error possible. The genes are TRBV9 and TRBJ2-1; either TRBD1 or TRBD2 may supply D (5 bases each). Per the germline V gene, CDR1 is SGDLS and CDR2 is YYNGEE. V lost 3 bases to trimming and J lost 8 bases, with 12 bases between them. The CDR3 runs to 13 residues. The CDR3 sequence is CASSEGPGHEQFF. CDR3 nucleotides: TGTGCCAGCAGCGAGGGACCGGGGCATGAGCAGTTCTTC.

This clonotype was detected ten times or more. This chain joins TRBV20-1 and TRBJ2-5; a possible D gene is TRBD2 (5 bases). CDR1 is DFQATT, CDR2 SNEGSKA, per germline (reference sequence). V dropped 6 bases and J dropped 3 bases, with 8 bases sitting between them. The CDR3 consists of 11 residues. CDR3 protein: CSADYKETQYF. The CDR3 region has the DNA TGCAGTGCAGACTACAAAGAGACCCAGTACTTC.

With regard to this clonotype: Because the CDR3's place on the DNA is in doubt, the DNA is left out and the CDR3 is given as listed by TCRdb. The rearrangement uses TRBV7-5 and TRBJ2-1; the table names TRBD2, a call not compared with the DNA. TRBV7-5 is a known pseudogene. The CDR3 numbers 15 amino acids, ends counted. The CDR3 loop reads CISVPDDKRGNEQFF.

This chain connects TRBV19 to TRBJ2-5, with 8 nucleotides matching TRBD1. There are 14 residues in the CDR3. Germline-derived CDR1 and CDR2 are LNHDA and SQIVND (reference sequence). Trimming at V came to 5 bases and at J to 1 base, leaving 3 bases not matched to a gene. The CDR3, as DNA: TGTGCCAGTAGTGAACAGGGGGGCCAAGAGACCCAGTACTTC. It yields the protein CASSEQGGQETQYF.

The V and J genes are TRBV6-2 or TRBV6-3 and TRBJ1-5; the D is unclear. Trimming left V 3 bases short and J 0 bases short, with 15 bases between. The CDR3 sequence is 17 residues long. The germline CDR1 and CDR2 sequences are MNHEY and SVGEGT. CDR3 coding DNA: TGTGCCAGCAGTTATACTCCCGGCCGAGATAGCAATCAGCCCCAGCATTTT. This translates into CASSYTPGRDSNQPQHF.

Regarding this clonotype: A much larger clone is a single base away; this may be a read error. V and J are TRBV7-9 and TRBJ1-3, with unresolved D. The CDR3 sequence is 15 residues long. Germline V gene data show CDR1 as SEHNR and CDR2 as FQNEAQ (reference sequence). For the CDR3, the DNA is TGTGCCAGCAGTTCAAGCCCCGCAGTTGGAAACACCACATATTTT. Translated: CASSSSPAVGNTTYF.

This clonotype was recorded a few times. The CDR3 is CASSWGSGSPYEQYF. The CDR3 bases are TGTGCCAGTAGCTGGGGGAGCGGGTCCCCCTACGAGCAGTACTTC. The rearrangement links TRBV19 to TRBJ2-7, with a possible D match to TRBD2 (6 bases). CDR3 size: 15 residues. Looked up from germline, CDR1 is LNHDA and CDR2 is SQIVND (reference sequence). V dropped 6 bases and J dropped 2 bases, with 17 bases sitting between them.

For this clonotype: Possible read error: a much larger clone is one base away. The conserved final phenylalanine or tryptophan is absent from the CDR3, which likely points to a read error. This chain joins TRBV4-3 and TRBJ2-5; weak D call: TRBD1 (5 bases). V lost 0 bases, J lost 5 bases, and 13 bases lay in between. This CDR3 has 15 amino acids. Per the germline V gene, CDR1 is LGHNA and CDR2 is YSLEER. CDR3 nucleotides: TGCGCCAGCAGCCAAGAGGCGTGGGGCTTTGAGACCCAGTACTCC. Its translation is CASSQEAWGFETQYS.

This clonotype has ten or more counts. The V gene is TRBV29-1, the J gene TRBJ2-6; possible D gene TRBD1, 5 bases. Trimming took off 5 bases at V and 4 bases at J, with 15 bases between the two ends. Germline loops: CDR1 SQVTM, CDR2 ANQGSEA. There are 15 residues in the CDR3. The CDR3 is CSVPRQGGGANVLTF. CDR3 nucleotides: TGCAGCGTTCCAAGGCAGGGCGGCGGGGCCAACGTCCTGACTTTC.

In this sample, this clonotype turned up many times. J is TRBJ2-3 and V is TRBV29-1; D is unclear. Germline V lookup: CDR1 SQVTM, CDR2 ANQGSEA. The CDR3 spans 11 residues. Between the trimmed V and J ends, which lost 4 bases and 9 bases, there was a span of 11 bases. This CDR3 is CSVAVSLTQYF. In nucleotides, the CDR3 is TGCAGCGTTGCAGTCAGTCTCACGCAGTATTTT.

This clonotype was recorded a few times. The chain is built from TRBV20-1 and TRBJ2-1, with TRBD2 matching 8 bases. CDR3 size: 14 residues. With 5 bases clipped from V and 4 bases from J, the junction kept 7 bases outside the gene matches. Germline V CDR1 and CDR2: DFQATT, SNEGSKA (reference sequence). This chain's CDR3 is CSAGSGNGYNEQFF. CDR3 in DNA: TGCAGTGCTGGTAGCGGGAATGGGTACAATGAGCAGTTCTTC.

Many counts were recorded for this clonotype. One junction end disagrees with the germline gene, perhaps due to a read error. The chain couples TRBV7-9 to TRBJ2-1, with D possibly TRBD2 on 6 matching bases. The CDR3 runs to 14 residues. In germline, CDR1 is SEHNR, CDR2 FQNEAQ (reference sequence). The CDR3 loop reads CASTLAVSYNEQFF. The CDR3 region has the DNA TGTGCCAGCACCTTAGCGGTCTCCTACAATGAGCAGTTCTTC.

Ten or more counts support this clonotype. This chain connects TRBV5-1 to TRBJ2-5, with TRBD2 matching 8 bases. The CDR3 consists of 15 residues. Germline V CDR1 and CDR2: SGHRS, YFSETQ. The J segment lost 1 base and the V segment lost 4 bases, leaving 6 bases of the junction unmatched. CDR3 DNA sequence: TGCGCCAGCAGCCCTTACACTAGCGGCCAAGAGACCCAGTACTTC. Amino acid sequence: CASSPYTSGQETQYF.

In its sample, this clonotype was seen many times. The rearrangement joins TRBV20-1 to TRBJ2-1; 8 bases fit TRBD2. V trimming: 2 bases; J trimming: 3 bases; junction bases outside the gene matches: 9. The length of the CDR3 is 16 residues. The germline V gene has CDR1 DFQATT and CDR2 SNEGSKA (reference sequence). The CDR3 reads CSARLSPGLDYNEQFF. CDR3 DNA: TGCAGTGCTAGATTATCCCCGGGACTAGACTACAATGAGCAGTTCTTC.